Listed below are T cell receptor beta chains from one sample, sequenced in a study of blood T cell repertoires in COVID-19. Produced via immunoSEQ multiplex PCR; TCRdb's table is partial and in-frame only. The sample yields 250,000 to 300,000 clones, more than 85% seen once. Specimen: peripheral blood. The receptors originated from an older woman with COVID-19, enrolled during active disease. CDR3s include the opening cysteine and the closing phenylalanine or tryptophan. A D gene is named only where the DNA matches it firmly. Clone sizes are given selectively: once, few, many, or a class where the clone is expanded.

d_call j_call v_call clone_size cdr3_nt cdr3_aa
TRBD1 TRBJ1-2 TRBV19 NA TGTGCCAGTAGCCTCGGGACAGGGGGGTTTGGCTACACCTTC CASSLGTGGFGYTF
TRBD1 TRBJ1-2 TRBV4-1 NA TGCGCCAGCAGCCCCGGACAGGATCCTTACTATGGCTACACCTTC CASSPGQDPYYGYTF
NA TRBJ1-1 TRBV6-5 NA TGTGCCATTCACCGGGGTCTGAACACTGAAGCTTTCTTT CAIHRGLNTEAFF
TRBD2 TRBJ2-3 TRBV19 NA TGTGCCAGTAGTCCTCCGGGACTAGCGGTAGATACGCAGTATTTT CASSPPGLAVDTQYF
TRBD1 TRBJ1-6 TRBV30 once TGTGCCTGGAGTGTAGGGGACAGGGGTTCCCTCCACTTT CAWSVGDRGSLHF
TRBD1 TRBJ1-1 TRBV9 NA TGTGCCAGCAGCCCACGACAGGGGGCGCGGGTCACTGAAGCTTTCTTT CASSPRQGARVTEAFF
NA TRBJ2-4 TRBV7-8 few TGTGCCAGCAGCTCGAATAGCCGGGGGAATTCGGCCAAAAACATTCAGTACTTC CASSSNSRGNSAKNIQYF
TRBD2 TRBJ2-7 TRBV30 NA TGTGCCGGAAGCGGGGGACCCTCCTACGAGCAGTACTTC CAGSGGPSYEQYF
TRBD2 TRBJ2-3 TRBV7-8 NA TGTGCCAGCAGCTTAACACTCAGCGGGAGTGCAGATACGCAGTATTTT CASSLTLSGSADTQYF
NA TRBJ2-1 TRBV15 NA TGTGCCACCAGCACCGACAGAAACTCCTACAATGAGCAGTTCTTC CATSTDRNSYNEQFF
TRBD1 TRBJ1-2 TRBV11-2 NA TGTGCCAGCAGTATCAGACAGGGGGCTAACTATGGCTACACCTTC CASSIRQGANYGYTF
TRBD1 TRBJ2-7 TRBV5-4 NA TGTGCCAGCAGCATGGGACAGGCAAGGATCTACGAGCAGTACTTC CASSMGQARIYEQYF
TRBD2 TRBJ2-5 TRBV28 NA TGTGCCAGCAGTTTAAGTTTAGCGGGAGGGGAGACCCAGTACTTC CASSLSLAGGETQYF
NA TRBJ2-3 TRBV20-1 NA TGCAGTGCTAGTTGGACTCGCTCAGATACGCAGTATTTT CSASWTRSDTQYF
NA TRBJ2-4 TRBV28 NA TGTGCCAGCATGGGACTAGCCAAAAACATTCAGTACTTC CASMGLAKNIQYF
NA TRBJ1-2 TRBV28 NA TGTGCCAGCAGTTTAGGAGCAGGGAACTATGGCTACACCTTC CASSLGAGNYGYTF
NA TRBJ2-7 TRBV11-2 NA TGTGCCAGCAGCTTAGGGGTGGGGGGCGAGCAGTACTTC CASSLGVGGEQYF
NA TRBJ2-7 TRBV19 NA TGTGCCAGTAGTGTCGATCTGGGCACTTACGAGCAGTACTTC CASSVDLGTYEQYF
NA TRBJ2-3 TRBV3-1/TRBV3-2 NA TGTGCCAGCAGCCAAGAGAGGGACTTCCGAGATACGCAGTATTTT CASSQERDFRDTQYF
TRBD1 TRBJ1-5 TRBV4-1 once TGCGCCAGCAGCCGACGACAGGGTGGAGGCAATCAGCCCCAGCATTTT CASSRRQGGGNQPQHF